Listed here are 11 T cell receptor beta chains from one sample, sequenced in a study of cytomegalovirus exposure and HLA in healthy donors. With 60 Vbeta and 13 Jbeta primers, the PCR was carried out. Sequencing was performed with immunoSEQ multiplex PCR; in TCRdb, only in-frame clones are kept and a portion is missing. The sample has 98,000 or so clones, roughly four fifths seen once. The sequenced sample consisted of PBMCs. These receptors came from a human donor in good health.

Notes on this clone: A read error may produce the germline difference seen at one junction end. The chain combines TRBV6-6 with TRBJ2-7, with 8 bases fitting TRBD2. Germline CDR1 and CDR2: MNHNY and SVGAGI (reference sequence). This CDR3 region has 16 residues. This chain's CDR3 is CVSRPAGGPSLYEQYF. The CDR3 DNA is TGTGTCAGCAGACCCGCGGGAGGCCCAAGTCTCTACGAGCAGTACTTC.

This clone was counted only a few times. The CDR3 here is CASSKFSGSNEQFF. CDR3 sequence (DNA): TGCGCCAGCAGTAAATTTAGCGGGAGCAATGAGCAGTTCTTC. The chain combines TRBV10-1 with TRBJ2-1; 9 bases match TRBD2. The germline CDR1 and CDR2 sequences are WNHNN and SYGVQD (reference sequence). The ends lost 5 bases at V and 6 bases at J; junction bases unmatched: 5. This CDR3 contains 14 residues.

The rearrangement links TRBV6-1 to TRBJ1-3; D is uncertain. Germline CDR1 and CDR2: MNHNS and SASEGT. V was trimmed by 5 bases and J by 4 bases, leaving 12 bases between them. This CDR3 has 14 amino acids. The CDR3 loop reads CASSFQTEGNTIYF. CDR3 nucleotide sequence: TGTGCCAGCAGTTTCCAGACTGAGGGAAACACCATATATTTT.

This clone was counted between two and nine times. The genes are TRBV19 and TRBJ1-2; D unresolved. V was pared by 5 bases and J by 9 bases, with 19 bases between. This CDR3 region has 14 residues. The germline V gene has CDR1 LNHDA and CDR2 SQIVND (reference sequence). The CDR3 region has the DNA TGTGCCAGTAGTCCTATGGGCGGCGAGCGGCGCTACACCTTC. Its protein is CASSPMGGERRYTF.

The chain carries TRBV5-8 and TRBJ1-1; no definite D call. V lost 0 bases and J lost 6, with 12 bases in between. Germline V gene data show CDR1 as SGHTS and CDR2 as YDEGEE. This CDR3 has 14 amino acids. The CDR3 nucleotides read TGTGCCAGCAGCTTGGCGATCCGCGGCGCTGAAGCTTTCTTT. This translates into CASSLAIRGAEAFF.

The genes are TRBV7-2 and TRBJ2-7, with unresolved D. Trimming removed 7 bases from V and 8 bases from J, with 18 bases in between. CDR3 length equals 13 residues. Germline CDR1 is SGHTA and CDR2 is FQGNSA. As DNA, the CDR3 is TGTGCCAGCACCCCTACCGGCCGCGACAAGCAGTACTTC. Its protein is CASTPTGRDKQYF.

The V call is TRBV5-4, the J call TRBJ1-6; 7 bases align to TRBD1. The V gene's germline CDR1 is SGHNT and CDR2 YYREEE (reference sequence). The CDR3 sequence is 14 residues long. J gave up 4 bases and V 4 bases, and 2 bases lay outside the gene matches. The chain's CDR3 is CASSPGQYNSPLHF. In nucleotides, the CDR3 is TGTGCCAGCAGCCCGGGACAGTATAATTCACCCCTCCACTTT.

The rearrangement uses TRBV29-1 and TRBJ2-5; possibly TRBD1 for D (7 bases). CDR3 length: 14 amino acids. Germline V gene data show CDR1 as SQVTM and CDR2 as ANQGSEA. The V gene lost 6 bases and the J gene lost 5 bases, with 19 bases spanning the gap. The CDR3 DNA reads TGCAGCGTCGCCCAGGGGGGAAGTGGGGAGACCCAGTACTTC. Encoded protein: CSVAQGGSGETQYF.

The chain couples TRBV5-1 to TRBJ1-2; 8 bases match TRBD1. This CDR3 spans 15 amino acids. Trimming at V came to 4 bases and at J to 1 base, leaving 6 bases not matched to a gene. Germline-derived CDR1 and CDR2 are SGHRS and YFSETQ. CDR3 coding DNA: TGCGCCAGCAGCCCCGGACAGGGATTTAACTATGGCTACACCTTC. Its translation is CASSPGQGFNYGYTF.

The chain couples TRBV5-1 to TRBJ2-3, with 10 bases lining up with TRBD2. Germline CDR1 reads SGHRS; CDR2 reads YFSETQ. Trimming removed 6 bases from V and 4 bases from J; junction bases left unmatched: 17. CDR3 length: 18 residues. The CDR3 DNA reads TGCGCCAGCACCCCCGGGGTAGCGGGGGGCGGCTGGGCAGATACGCAGTATTTT. This encodes CASTPGVAGGGWADTQYF.

The chain has TRBV6-6 and TRBJ2-7, with 10 bases fitting TRBD2. The CDR3 runs 15 residues. Germline V gene lookup returns CDR1 MNHNY and CDR2 SVGAGI (reference sequence). Unmatched junction bases numbered 7, after V lost 5 bases and J lost 3 bases. The DNA of the CDR3 is TGTGCCAGCAGTGTCGGACTAGCGGAACACTACGAGCAGTACTTC. Translated, it gives CASSVGLAEHYEQYF.